Given below is one T cell receptor (beta chain) in context. This clone came up a few times. The antigen it recognizes is unknown. A far bigger clonotype differs at one base, so this is likely a read error. The data are from a study of cytomegalovirus exposure and HLA in healthy donors (dated by TCRdb to the late 2010s). About the full investigation: According to an earlier analysis of 587 of the donors, some 180 million T cells yielded some 110 million unique TCR beta sequences and about 300 Gb of sequence data. An early release covering more than 500 HLA-typed donors comprised 300 to 350 gigabases of sequencing data and about 90 million unique TCR sequences. Of the roughly 410 genotyped donors, less than 85% were placed in the genetic ancestry cluster associated with self-reported Caucasian donors. The study was designed to test whether signatures of past pathogen exposure could be identified by cataloging public T cell receptors. The T cell repertoires of 666 subjects were profiled by immunosequencing and related to cytomegalovirus serostatus. In addition to the first cohort of approximately 670 subjects, a separate validation cohort of approximately 130 different subjects was used. To predict cytomegalovirus infection status, the study combined high-throughput TCR immunosequencing, statistical association of individual TCRs with disease status, and machine learning. A later analysis re-examined previously published TCR beta repertoires from hundreds of donors and added high-resolution HLA genotyping to investigate patterns of TCR occurrence. Rather than drawing on any new phenotypic data, the later analysis identified candidate immune exposures from TCR beta sequences and the way those sequences occurred across donors. In an earlier analysis of a few hundred of the donors, high-throughput TCR beta sequencing was used to judge whether each TCR beta V gene segment behaved as functional or pseudogenic. Donor age, sex, ethnicity and CMV serostatus were compiled alongside the repertoire data. Genome-wide SNP genotypes for about 65% of the 666 donors were used in a later genetic analysis, which treated that subset as a discovery cohort. Every repertoire in the discovery cohort had been generated on one and the same sequencing platform. HLA typing covered class I and class II loci at four-digit resolution. Typing coverage differed by locus: A, B, C, DRB1 and DQB1 were typed in about 629-640 donors, DQA1 in approximately 520, DPA1 in around 610, and DPB1 in just under 490. Roughly five DR-DQ haplotypes were handled as single units for association and clustering because linkage in the cohort was strong. Among some 400 genotyped donors of the cohort, an average of about 220,000 unique TCR beta nucleotide sequences was sequenced per donor, of which roughly 17% were non-productive. Broader findings and caveats from the paper: The 87-base-pair reads could not distinguish some IMGT-functional V segments, including TRBV6-2 and TRBV6-3, so those segments were excluded. Several of the top co-occurrence clusters appeared to be linked to parvovirus B19, influenza, CMV and Epstein-Barr virus, according to a later analysis. The sequencing pipeline was judged likely to have produced a cluster of highly shared sequence variants as a technical artifact. A further reported finding was that TCR beta sequences accurately predicted the HLA-A and HLA-B alleles for most subjects in the first cohort. It was suggested by the authors that the approach could potentially be generalized to other disease states and immunological phenotypes. Presence/absence analyses assumed roughly uniform sequencing depth across donors, an assumption that may not hold. In vitro tests confirmed that three of the cytomegalovirus-associated TCR beta chains recognize cytomegalovirus antigens. An earlier analysis of approximately 530 of the donors showed that most TCR beta V segments appeared in productive rearrangements either about 87% or about 30% of the time, which broadly matched IMGT annotations. A later analysis found that HLA-associated TCR beta chains were more clonally expanded and had lower generation probabilities than equally common non-associated chains. Compared with the 666-donor mean, donors in an Asian-associated ancestry cluster had fewer N-insertions in productive TCRs, according to a later genetic analysis. When HLA alleles, especially DR and DQ, strongly co-occurred, attributing TCR associations to individual alleles was difficult. The classifier was reported to diagnose cytomegalovirus status with high specificity and sensitivity in both the original and validation cohorts. A total of fewer than 200 TCR beta chains were listed by the study as associated with cytomegalovirus. A later analysis found that most CMV-associated TCR beta chains appeared HLA-restricted, with HLA associations seemingly driven largely by CMV exposure. Specific HLA alleles were associated with about 17,000 TCR beta sequences at a false discovery rate of 0.05 in a later analysis. The earlier analysis of fewer than 750 of the donors excluded roughly 16 rarely observed V segments, including chromosome 9 orphons, because counts were too low. Because some donors lacked HLA typing at each locus, the association tests relied only on the typed subset. In a later genetic analysis, a missense DCLRE1C variant was associated with V-gene and J-gene trimming of TCR beta chains, and the association was replicated in an independent cohort. Most TCR sequences were seen in very few donors, while some public TCRs were found in many individuals. In a later analysis, TCR association rates were found to vary across HLA loci, with the most associated TCRs seen for DRB1 alleles and the fewest for HLA-C alleles. Linkage disequilibrium might explain the correlated functional status among segregating V segments, but an unknown experimental factor could not be excluded. This cohort had only TCR beta chains sequenced, and the lack of alpha or paired-chain data limited which features could be detected. The only immune exposure information available for the cohort was CMV serostatus.

The library was prepared using the immunoSEQ multiplex PCR assay. A mixture of 60 forward primers for TCR Vbeta segments and 13 reverse primers for TCR Jbeta segments was used in the multiplex PCR. The CDR3 region of rearranged TCR beta genes was amplified from genomic DNA by a multiplex PCR assay. The amplified TCR beta libraries were sequenced on the Illumina HiSeq System as 87-base-pair reads. Under the source paper's analysis protocol: Across the 600 to 700 repertoires, a later analysis counted 80 million or so unique TCR beta chains, around 11 million of which were shared by at least two donors. Raw reads were error-corrected and collapsed into unique sequences by a nearest-neighbor algorithm in which closely related sequences were merged to remove PCR and sequencing errors. To assign V, D and J gene segments, CDR3 sequences were aligned to IMGT reference sequences. Each retained sequence needed at least a six-nucleotide match to both a V gene segment and a J gene segment. Rearrangements were called productive when the CDR3 lacked stop codons and stayed in frame with V and J; all others were non-productive. Following IMGT convention, CDR3 was defined as the stretch from the second conserved V-encoded cysteine up to the conserved J-encoded phenylalanine. Sequences without an unambiguous match to a single V gene segment were excluded from the earlier analysis of 450 to 650 of the donors. An earlier analysis of 500 to 600 of the donors classified V segments as functional when productive rearrangements were above 56.7% and as segregating when the standard deviation between donors was above 5%. A statistical classification framework was built for diagnosing cytomegalovirus status from the catalog of TCR beta chain sequences. In a later analysis, V and J genes were assigned by comparing TCR nucleotide sequences against IMGT/GENE-DB human TR gene sequences. A later analysis assigned CDR3 sequences and most-parsimonious VDJ recombination scenarios with the TCRdist pipeline. In a later analysis, each TCR beta chain was defined by its CDR3 amino acid sequence together with its V-gene family, and reads lacking a unique V-gene family were excluded. To address suspected cross-contamination and a sequencing artifact, a later analysis removed roughly 580 highly shared, low-generation-probability nucleotide sequences. A later analysis calculated a clonal expansion index for each public chain from normalized within-repertoire ranks of inferred template counts. Generation probabilities in a later analysis came from a VDJ recombination model fitted to out-of-frame rearrangements, and those results were checked against IGoR. In a later analysis, hypergeometric tests were used to score TCR-TCR, TCR-HLA and TCR-CMV co-occurrence, with a repertoire-size bias correction applied to TCR pairs. False discovery rates were estimated in a later analysis by permuting HLA or CMV assignments 20 times. A later analysis grouped co-occurring TCRs with DBSCAN, adding TCRdist sequence similarity when clustering within HLA-allele-positive subsets. For co-occurrence clustering, repertoires with fewer than 30,000 or more than 120,000 public chains were excluded, along with four or five repertoires with anomalous nucleotide sharing. The table comes from immuneACCESS by way of TCRdb, which keeps in-frame sequences with V and J called. Part of the clones is missing from these tables; in studies checked, under half for an unresolved V gene and the rest for unknown reasons. The V and J calls and the clone size are those of that table, but D and trimming were determined from the DNA. Here the sample has roughly 140,000 clones; 70% to 80% occur a single time. The ten top clones hold roughly 6% of the sample.

The CDR3 has 11 amino acids, counting the end cysteine and phenylalanine. Just the 33-base CDR3 DNA is kept, in frame starting at base 1. The cohort consisted of some 730 healthy bone marrow donors. Cohort members were all nominally healthy when sampled, although unrecorded immune exposures were likely present. The donor was CMV seropositive and was included in the group of 250 to 300 seropositive cohort members. Each donor provided a peripheral blood sample, and peripheral blood mononuclear cells were used for TCR beta sequencing. The Qiagen DNeasy Blood Extraction Kit was used to extract genomic DNA from the blood cell samples.

The sequence links TRBV7-5 to TRBJ2-7; the table's D call of TRBD2 was not tested on the DNA. TRBV7-5 is reported as a pseudogene. Source material: PBMCs. This clonotype was sampled from a man aged 50 or older in good health and CMV-seropositive. For the CDR3, the sequence is CSSSLVSEQYF. The nucleotide sequence is TGTTCCAGCAGCTTAGTCTCCGAGCAGTACTTC.